This T cell receptor beta chain was identified during a study of OX40 agonist ivuxolimab in advanced cancers. Whole-study findings and limits: It was also the case that some nonresponders had low normalized T-cell clonal expansion.

The CDR3 runs 13 residues. CDR1 is SQVTM, CDR2 ANQGSEA, per germline. Unmatched junction bases numbered 3, after V lost 8 bases and J lost 2 bases. A remark on this clone: Its antigen is still unknown.

The protocol was immunoSEQ multiplex PCR, while the TCRdb copy is restricted to in-frame clones and leaves out a portion. The sample shows 96,000 or so clones, 90% of them seen only once. The V call is TRBV29-1, the J call TRBJ2-3; 11 bases agree with TRBD2. Sequencing was performed on CD4+ or CD8+ T cells sorted from blood, taken in a trial of the OX40 agonist ivuxolimab. This receptor was taken from an adult with an advanced solid tumor such as melanoma, head and neck, liver or kidney cancer. The CDR3 region is CSPGLADTDTQYF. The CDR3 DNA follows: TGCAGCCCGGGACTAGCGGACACAGATACGCAGTATTTT.